This TCR beta chain was captured in a study of a mutant IDH1 vaccine in newly diagnosed glioma. Study context: Vaccinations were initiated 4-6 weeks following radiotherapy alone, or were given together with temozolomide cycles.

Germline values: CDR1 SNHLY, CDR2 FYNNEI. Trimming removed 6 bases from V and 1 base from J, with 12 bases in between. The CDR3 is made up of 14 amino acids. Specified time point: week 47, end of study. Every single dose of the vaccine, 300 ug of mutant IDH1 20-mer peptide, came with topical imiquimod. Across weeks 1, 3, 5, 7, 11, 15, 19 and 23, patients received a vaccination each time, eight in all. The assay was immunoSEQ multiplex PCR, and TCRdb's table has in-frame clones only and misses some. The data show around 33,000 clones, approximately 90% seen once. This clone was found a few times. The antigen is undetermined. Study-wide results and caveats: Immune responses induced by vaccination arose in just under 95% of the patients.

The chain combines TRBV2 with TRBJ1-1; D not resolved. The receptor comes from a woman in her thirties with glioma. Sequences were derived from PBMCs, sampled from a glioma patient whose treatment included an IDH1 peptide vaccine. CDR3 in amino acids: CASSATRSNTEAFF. The CDR3, as DNA: TGTGCCAGCAGCGCGACCCGCTCGAACACTGAAGCTTTCTTT.